This TCR beta chain stems from a study of T cells in localized non-small cell lung cancer. Overall study findings and caveats: Detection in adjacent lung was observed for a median 57 of the top 100 tumor clones. In the blood, greater T cell density corresponded to longer overall survival. Sequence data derive from only one tumor region, so heterogeneity remains possible. Compared with tumor, uninvolved adjacent lung displayed greater T cell clonality, ranking highest overall.

Points on this clone: Its antigen remains unknown.

Trimming stripped 3 bases from V and 4 bases from J, with 7 bases between. This CDR3 contains 13 residues. From germline, CDR1 is SNHLY and CDR2 FYNNEI. TCRdb's copy holds only in-frame clones and misses some; the assay was immunoSEQ multiplex PCR. The sample lists 100,000 or so clones, approximately 90% occurring once. Sequencing used PBMCs, obtained before any cancer treatment. The V call is TRBV2, the J call TRBJ1-5; D not resolved. The clonotype was recovered from a woman aged 35-75 years with stage II squamous cell lung carcinoma. CDR3 nucleotides: TGTGCCAGCAGTGAGTCGCGGAATCAGCCCCAGCATTTT. Encoded protein: CASSESRNQPQHF.